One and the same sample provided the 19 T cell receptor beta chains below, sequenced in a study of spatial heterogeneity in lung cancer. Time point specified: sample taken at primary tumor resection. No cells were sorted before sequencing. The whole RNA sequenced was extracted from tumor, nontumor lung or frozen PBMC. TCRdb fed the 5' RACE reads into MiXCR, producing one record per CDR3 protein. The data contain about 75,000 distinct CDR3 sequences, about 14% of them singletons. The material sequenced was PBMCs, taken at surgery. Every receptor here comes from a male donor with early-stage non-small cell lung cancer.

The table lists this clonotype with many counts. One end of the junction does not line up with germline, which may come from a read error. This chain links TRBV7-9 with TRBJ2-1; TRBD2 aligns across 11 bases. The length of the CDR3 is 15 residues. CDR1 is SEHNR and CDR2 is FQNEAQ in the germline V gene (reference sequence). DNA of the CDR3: TGTGCCAGCAGCCTAGCGGGAGGCTGGGACAATGAGCAGTTCTTC. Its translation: CASSLAGGWDNEQFF.

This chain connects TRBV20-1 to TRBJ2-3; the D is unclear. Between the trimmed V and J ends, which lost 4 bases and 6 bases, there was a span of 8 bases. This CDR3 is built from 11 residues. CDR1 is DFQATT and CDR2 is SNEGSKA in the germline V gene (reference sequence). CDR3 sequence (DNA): TGCAGTGCTATAAACGGTGATACGCAGTATTTT. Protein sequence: CSAINGDTQYF.

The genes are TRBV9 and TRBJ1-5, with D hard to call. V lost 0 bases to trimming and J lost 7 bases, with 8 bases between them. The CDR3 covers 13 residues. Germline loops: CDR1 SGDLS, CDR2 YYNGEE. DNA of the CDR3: TGTGCCAGCAGCGTAGCTGAGGGCCAGCCCCAGCATTTT. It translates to CASSVAEGQPQHF.

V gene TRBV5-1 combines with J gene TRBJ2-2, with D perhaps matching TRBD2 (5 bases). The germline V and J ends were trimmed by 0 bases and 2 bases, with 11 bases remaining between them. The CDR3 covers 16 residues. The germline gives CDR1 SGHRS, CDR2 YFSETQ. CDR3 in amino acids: CASSLVGGPNTGELFF. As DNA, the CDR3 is TGCGCCAGCAGCTTGGTGGGCGGGCCCAACACCGGGGAGCTGTTTTTT.

CDR3 sequence reads: CASSSGAMNTEAFF. CDR3 nucleotides: TGCGCCAGCAGCTCCGGGGCTATGAACACTGAAGCTTTCTTT. The chain employs TRBV10-1 and TRBJ1-1; weak D call: TRBD1 (5 bases). Between the trimmed V and J ends, which lost 6 bases and 0 bases, there was a span of 11 bases. Per the germline V gene, CDR1 is WNHNN and CDR2 is SYGVQD (reference sequence). The CDR3 contains 14 residues.

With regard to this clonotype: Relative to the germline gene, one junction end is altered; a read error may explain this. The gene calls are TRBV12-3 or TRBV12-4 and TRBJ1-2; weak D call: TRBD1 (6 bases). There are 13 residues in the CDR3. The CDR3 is CASRGATNYGHTF. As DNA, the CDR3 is TGTGCCAGTAGGGGGGCCACTAACTATGGCCACACCTTC.

The CDR3 region has the DNA TGTGCCAGCGCTGGACAGTTACAAGAGACCCAGTACTTC. The encoded protein is CASAGQLQETQYF. The chain combines TRBV14 with TRBJ2-5; D perhaps matches TRBD1 (6 bases). V gave up 8 bases and J gave up 2 bases, with 12 bases separating them. CDR3 size: 13 residues. Germline assignment: CDR1 SGHDN and CDR2 FVKESK. Complete variable domain (other parts from reference TRBV14 and TRBJ2-5): EAGVTQFPSHSVIEKGQTVTLRCDPISGHDNLYWYRRVMGKEIKFLLHFVKESKQDESGMPNNRFLAERTGGTYSTLKVQPAELEDSGVYFCASAGQLQETQYFGPGTRLLVL.

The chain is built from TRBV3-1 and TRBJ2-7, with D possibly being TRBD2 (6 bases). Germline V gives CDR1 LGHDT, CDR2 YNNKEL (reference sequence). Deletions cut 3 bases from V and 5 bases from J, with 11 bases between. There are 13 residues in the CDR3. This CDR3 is CASSHLTGDEQYF. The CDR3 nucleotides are TGTGCCAGCAGCCACTTGACGGGGGACGAGCAGTACTTC.

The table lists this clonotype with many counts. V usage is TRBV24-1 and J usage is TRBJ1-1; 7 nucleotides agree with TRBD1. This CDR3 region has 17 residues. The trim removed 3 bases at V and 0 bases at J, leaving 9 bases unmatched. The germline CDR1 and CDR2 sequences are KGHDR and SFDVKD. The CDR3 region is CATSDTRQGSMNTEAFF. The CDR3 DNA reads TGTGCCACCAGTGATACCCGACAGGGAAGCATGAACACTGAAGCTTTCTTT.

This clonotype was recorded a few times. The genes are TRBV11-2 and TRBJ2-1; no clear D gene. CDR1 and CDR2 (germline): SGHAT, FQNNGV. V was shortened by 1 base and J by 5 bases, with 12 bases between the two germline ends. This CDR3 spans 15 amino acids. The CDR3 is CASSLVINPDNEQFF. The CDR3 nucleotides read TGTGCCAGCAGCTTAGTGATAAACCCCGACAATGAGCAGTTCTTC.

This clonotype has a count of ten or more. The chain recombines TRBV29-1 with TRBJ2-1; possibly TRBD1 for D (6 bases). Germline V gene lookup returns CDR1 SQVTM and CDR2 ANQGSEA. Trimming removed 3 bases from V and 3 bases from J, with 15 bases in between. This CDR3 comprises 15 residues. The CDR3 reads CSVDPAQGHYNEQFF. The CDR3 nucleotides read TGCAGCGTTGACCCCGCCCAGGGACACTACAATGAGCAGTTCTTC.

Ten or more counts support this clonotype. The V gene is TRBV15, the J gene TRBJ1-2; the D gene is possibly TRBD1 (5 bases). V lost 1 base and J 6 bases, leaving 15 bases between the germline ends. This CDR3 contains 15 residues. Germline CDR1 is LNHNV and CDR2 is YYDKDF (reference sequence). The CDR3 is CATSRAGTEAHGYTF. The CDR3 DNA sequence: TGTGCCACCAGCAGAGCCGGGACCGAAGCACATGGCTACACCTTC.

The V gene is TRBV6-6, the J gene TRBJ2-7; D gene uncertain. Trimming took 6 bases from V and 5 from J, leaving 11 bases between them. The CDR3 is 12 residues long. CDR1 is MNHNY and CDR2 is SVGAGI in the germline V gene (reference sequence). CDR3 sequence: CASSHVGNEQYF. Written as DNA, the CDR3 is TGTGCCAGCAGCCATGTGGGGAACGAGCAGTACTTC.

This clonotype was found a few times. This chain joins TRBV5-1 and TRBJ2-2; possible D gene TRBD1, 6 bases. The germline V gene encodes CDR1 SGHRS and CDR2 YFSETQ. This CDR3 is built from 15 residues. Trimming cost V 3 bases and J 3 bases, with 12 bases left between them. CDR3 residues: CASSSRPGDTGELFF. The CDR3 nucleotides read TGCGCCAGCAGCTCGCGGCCAGGGGACACCGGGGAGCTGTTTTTT.

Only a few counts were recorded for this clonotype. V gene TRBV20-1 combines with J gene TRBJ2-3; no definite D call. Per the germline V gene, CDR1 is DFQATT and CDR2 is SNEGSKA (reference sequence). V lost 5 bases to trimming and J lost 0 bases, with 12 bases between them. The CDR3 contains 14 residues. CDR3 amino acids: CSARPQASTDTQYF. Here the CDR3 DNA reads TGCAGTGCTCGCCCCCAGGCTAGCACAGATACGCAGTATTTT.

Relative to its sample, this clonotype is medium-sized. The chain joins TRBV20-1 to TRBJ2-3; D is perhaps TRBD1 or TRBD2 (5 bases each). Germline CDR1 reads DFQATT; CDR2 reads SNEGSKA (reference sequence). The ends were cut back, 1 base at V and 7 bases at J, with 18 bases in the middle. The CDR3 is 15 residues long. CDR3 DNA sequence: TGCAGTGCTAGAGGGCCCCGGGACGGAAGAAATACGCAGTATTTT. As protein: CSARGPRDGRNTQYF.

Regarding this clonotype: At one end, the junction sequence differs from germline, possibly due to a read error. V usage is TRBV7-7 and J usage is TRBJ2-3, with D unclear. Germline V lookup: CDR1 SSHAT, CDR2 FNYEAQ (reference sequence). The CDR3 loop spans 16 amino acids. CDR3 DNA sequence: TGTGCTAGCAGCTTAGAACTAAGCGCAGGCACAGATACGCAGTATTTT. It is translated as CASSLELSAGTDTQYF.

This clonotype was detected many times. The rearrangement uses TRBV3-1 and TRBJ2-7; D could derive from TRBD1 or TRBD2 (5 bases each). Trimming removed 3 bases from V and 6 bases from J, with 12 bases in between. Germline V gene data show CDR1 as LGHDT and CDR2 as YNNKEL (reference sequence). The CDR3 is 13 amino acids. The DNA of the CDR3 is TGTGCCAGCAGCCATCTCGGGGCACCCGAGCAGTACTTC. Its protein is CASSHLGAPEQYF.

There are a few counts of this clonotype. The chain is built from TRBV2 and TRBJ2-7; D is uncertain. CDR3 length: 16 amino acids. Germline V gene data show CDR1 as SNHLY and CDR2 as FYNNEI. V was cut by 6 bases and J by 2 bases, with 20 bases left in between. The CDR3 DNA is TGTGCCAGCAGCTCAGCCCGAAGAACGGGTGCCTACGAGCAGTACTTC. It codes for CASSSARRTGAYEQYF.